The clone carrying this T cell receptor beta chain was seen ten or more times. The sample belongs to a study of T cells in Graves' hyperthyroidism and ophthalmopathy. Authors of the study amplified TCR beta CDR3 regions from RNA transcripts. A set of HTBI primers served as the primers for a first-round RT-PCR of the TCR CDR3. TCRdb fed the multiplex PCR reads into MiXCR, producing one record per CDR3 protein. The table shows roughly 800,000 distinct CDR3 sequences, with approximately 40% occurring only once. The PBMCs studied were ones that came from roughly 9.1 ml fresh peripheral blood. The origin of this receptor is a man aged 18 to 29 with Graves' hyperthyroidism. Material: blood.

CDR3 sequence: CASSRDTYSPLHF. The CDR3 bases are TGTGCCAGCAGCCGGGACACCTATTCACCCCTCCACTTT. The rearrangement joins TRBV11-1 to TRBJ1-6; weak D call: TRBD1 (6 bases). Germline V CDR1 and CDR2: SGHAT, FQDESV (reference sequence). V lost 5 bases to trimming and J lost 8 bases, with 10 bases between them. The CDR3 totals 13 residues.